A selection of T cell receptor beta chains follows, all from one sample in a study of shared clonotypes between healthy human individuals. Assay used: immunoSEQ multiplex PCR; TCRdb lists only in-frame clones, some missing. Of 2,100,000 or so clones detected, approximately 94% appear once; the ten largest clones hold around 0.13%. The sample comprised naive CD4+ T cells sorted from blood. These receptor sequences come from a man between 18 and 35 years old in good health. Both conserved end residues are part of each CDR3. The D gene is left open where the match is weak. Clone size appears in some rows only: once, few, many, or a class for an expanded clone.

>TRBV18|14|NA|NA|TRBJ1-2
CASSPPPDRSGYTF
TGTGCCAGCTCACCACCCCCAGACAGGAGTGGCTACACCTTC
>TRBV29-1|13|NA|TRBD1|TRBJ1-1
CSARQGRNTEAFF
TGCAGCGCACGACAGGGGAGGAACACTGAAGCTTTCTTT
>TRBV27|15|few|NA|TRBJ2-2
CASSARQAATGELFF
TGTGCCAGCAGTGCCCGACAGGCGGCCACCGGGGAGCTGTTTTTT
>TRBV6-6|15|NA|NA|TRBJ2-2
CASSPPGKGTGELFF
TGTGCCAGCAGTCCCCCGGGGAAGGGCACCGGGGAGCTGTTTTTT
>TRBV2|15|NA|NA|TRBJ1-5
CASSEKVWDYQPQHF
TGTGCCAGCAGTGAAAAGGTCTGGGACTATCAGCCCCAGCATTTT
>TRBV7-2|13|NA|NA|TRBJ2-5
CASSLVSGETQYF
TGTGCCAGCAGCTTAGTGTCTGGAGAGACCCAGTACTTC
>TRBV7-9|14|NA|NA|TRBJ1-1
CASSSIKVNTEAFF
TGTGCCAGCAGCTCAATCAAGGTGAACACTGAAGCTTTCTTT
>TRBV5-1|13|NA|TRBD1|TRBJ2-7
CASSWNRGREQYF
TGCGCCAGCAGCTGGAACAGGGGTCGGGAGCAGTACTTC
>TRBV2|15|NA|NA|TRBJ2-1
CASRTSSGVYNEQFF
TGTGCCAGCAGGACTTCCTCGGGGGTTTACAATGAGCAGTTCTTC
>TRBV30|19|NA|TRBD1|TRBJ1-6
CAWSFPCEQGVVYNSPLHF
TGTGCCTGGAGTTTTCCCTGCGAACAGGGGGTAGTCTATAATTCACCCCTCCACTTT
>TRBV29-1|13|NA|NA|TRBJ2-2
CSVDTGNTGELFF
TGCAGCGTTGACACCGGGAACACCGGGGAGCTGTTTTTT
>TRBV18|16|NA|NA|TRBJ1-3
CASSPSRGTSGNTIYF
TGTGCCAGCTCACCTTCCCGGGGGACGTCTGGAAACACCATATATTTT
>TRBV7-8|14|NA|NA|TRBJ2-7
CASSRSQSSYEQYF
TGTGCCAGCAGCAGAAGTCAGAGCTCCTACGAGCAGTACTTC
>TRBV6-5|15|NA|TRBD1|TRBJ2-1
CASSVIQGASNEQFF
TGTGCCAGCAGCGTCATCCAGGGGGCTTCCAATGAGCAGTTCTTC
>TRBV6-1|13|NA|NA|TRBJ1-2
CASSPPTVYGYTF
TGTGCCAGCAGTCCACCGACAGTCTATGGCTACACCTTC
>TRBV29-1|13|NA|NA|TRBJ1-5
CSQARGWNQPQHF
TGCAGCCAAGCGAGAGGGTGGAATCAGCCCCAGCATTTT